The clone carrying this T cell receptor (beta chain) appeared once. Its antigen remains unknown. RNA transcripts were the template, and TCR beta CDR3 regions were amplified from them. A first-round RT-PCR used HTBI primers, followed by a second-round multiplex PCR. TCRdb analysed the multiplex PCR reads with MiXCR anew, one entry per CDR3 protein. The sample has about 500,000 distinct CDR3 sequences; under 45% are singletons. CDR3 length: 14 amino acids. Germline CDR1 reads MGHRA; CDR2 reads YSYEKL. V was cut by 1 base and J by 2 bases, with 8 bases left in between. The entry originates in a study of Graves' ophthalmopathy and Graves' hyperthyroidism. Study-wide points: Ophthalmopathy progression was predicted with 65% to 71% sensitivity and approximately 72% specificity. A roughly 76% specificity and 85% to 90% sensitivity were achieved by a 13-signature model that separated ophthalmopathy from stable hyperthyroidism. Most thyroid clonotypes expanded beyond 0.001 frequency were also found in blood.

Excluded: other autoimmune disease, uncontrolled infection, pregnancy or lactation. The TCR originated in an adult man with Graves' hyperthyroidism. The sequenced sample consisted of peripheral blood or thyroid tissue (not recorded which). The chain carries TRBV4-1 and TRBJ2-5; D is undetermined. CDR3 nucleotides: TGCGCCAGCAGCCAAGGGTGGGGTCAAGAGACCCAGTACTTC. This translates into CASSQGWGQETQYF.